This T cell receptor beta chain comes out of a study of beta chain features in type 1 diabetes (dated by TCRdb to 2017 to 2018). About the study as a whole: Patients and healthy donors did not differ in mean age, gender distribution, total cell number or subset yield. The study compared the TCRB repertoires of sorted circulating CD4+ T cell subsets in recently diagnosed type 1 diabetes patients with those in matched healthy donors. A total of roughly 110 million sorted cells were examined across all samples, and the number of cells per subset was strongly correlated with RNA yield. Whereas all 28 donors provided naive and central memory subsets, regulatory and stem cell-like memory subsets were isolated from just 8 patients and about 8 healthy donors. The research as a whole found: Because the HLA sub-analyses included only small numbers of individuals, any influence of HLA type on TCRB rearrangement was left unresolved. Fewer insertions and more nucleotide deletions at VDJ recombination sites were observed in patients with type 1 diabetes, implying thymic rearrangement abnormalities. Shorter templates might be favored by PCR, yet because patient and control samples were amplified and corrected together, any such skew would affect both groups equally. In all four CD4+ subsets, TCRB CDR3 length was moderately but significantly shorter in type 1 diabetes patients. Naive, central memory and regulatory TCRB repertoires appeared to be more similar among patients than among healthy donors. Because cDNA was sequenced instead of genomic DNA, activated cells with high expression could be over-represented, although the groups did not differ in activation or CD3 levels.

The entire amount of isolated RNA was reverse transcribed using the High Capacity cDNA Reverse Transcription Kit, so the sequenced TCRB transcripts were expressed ones. Deep immunoSEQ sequencing was performed on naive, central memory and regulatory T cell samples, with an average of roughly 3.5 million total reads per sample. Sorted cells were lysed in RLT buffer, and RNA was extracted using DNase-treated RNeasy Micro or Mini kits according to cell number. To prevent cross-contamination, each cell subset was processed individually, whereas patient and healthy donor samples were processed jointly. The immunoSEQ multiplex PCR was used to amplify TCRB sequences from cDNA, generating 87-bp fragments that spanned the CDR3 region. The amplicons were sequenced using the Illumina HiSeq platform. On the authors' methods: Synthetic template baselines were used to correct PCR bias computationally, reads within Hamming distance 2 were collapsed together, and singletons that could not be merged were discarded. Reads were aligned against IMGT so that V, D and J genes, CDR3 length and insertions or deletions at six rearrangement sites could be assigned. Within each subset, clonotype counts were normalized to sorted cell number, after which true diversity and Gini coefficients were computed with the tcR R package. The overlap coefficient, calculated on TCRB nucleotide sequences, was used to quantify repertoire sharing. Out-of-frame TCRB sequences from naive cells were analyzed as a proxy for the pre-selection repertoire. TCRdb provides this immuneACCESS table in a form limited to in-frame rearrangements. Some clones are lacking; in checked studies, under half of them reflect an unresolved V gene, and why the rest are absent is not known. The V and J calls and clone size are taken from that table; D and trimming were inferred from the DNA. This sample comprises about 710,000 clones, 11% to 15% of them detected only once. Of the sample, approximately 0.039% is held by the ten largest clones.

A single peripheral blood draw of about 120 mL on average was collected from each donor into heparinised tubes. A BD FACSAria II was used to sort naive, central memory, regulatory and stem cell-like memory CD4+ T cells with a panel that included CD45RO, CCR7, CD25, CD127, CD95 and CD27. A purity above 98% was achieved for all sorted populations. PBMCs were isolated right away by Lymphoprep density gradient centrifugation and were stained directly, without culture. Samples were stained and sorted in pairs, with one healthy donor and one patient per experiment, so that batch effects were minimized. The CDR3 goes from the cysteine to the phenylalanine over 18 residues. Solely the CDR3 DNA is kept, with 54 bases framed from the first base. V was cut back by 6 bases and J by 0 bases, leaving a gap of 18 bases between them. Per the germline V gene, MDHEN is the CDR1 and SYDVKM is the CDR2. This clone was found a few times. Its antigen is still unknown. No much larger clone is present one base from it, and per-base qualities are unavailable.

Recombination joined TRBV28 with TRBJ2-6; matching of 6 bases hints at TRBD1 as the D gene. This TCR came from a man aged 18 to 35 with type 1 diabetes. Sequenced input: naive CD4+ T cells from blood. The sample's cell subset or site label is to be understood as: true naive CD4+ T cells. The DNA is TGTGCCAGCAGGGCTAGAGACAGGCCCCGCTCTGGGGCCAACGTCCTGACTTTC. Translated, it reads CASRARDRPRSGANVLTF. The full variable domain, with segments outside the CDR3 supplied by the reference TRBV28 and TRBJ2-6 proteins, appears as DVKVTQSSRYLVKRTGEKVFLECVQDMDHENMFWYRQDPGLGLRLIYFSYDVKMKEKGDIPEGYSVSREKKERFSLILESASTNQTSMYLCASRARDRPRSGANVLTFGAGSRLTVL.